This TCR beta chain was obtained from a study of Ad26.COV2.S vaccination and SARS-CoV-2 variants. As for this clone: Its target is not known.

Clones were sequenced by immunoSEQ multiplex PCR, and TCRdb holds only the in-frame ones, with some missing. Of about 94,000 clones listed, around 82% are singletons. Trimming took off 8 bases at V and 7 bases at J, with 9 bases between the two ends. The V gene's germline CDR1 is MDHEN and CDR2 SYDVKM. This CDR3 is built from 11 residues. Study-wide results and limits: Vaccinees and placebo recipients showed similar non-spike TCR breadth. Those who received the vaccine showed greater spike-specific TCR breadth than those given placebo. Responses of T cells in total may have been underestimated by the TCR breadth and depth analyses.

The chain links TRBV28 to TRBJ2-1, with a tentative D call TRBD2 (6 bases). The source is a human donor who had recovered from COVID-19. The specimen was peripheral blood, collected after recovery from COVID-19. CDR3 protein: CASEGGNEQFF. The CDR3 region has the DNA TGTGCCAGCGAGGGAGGAAATGAGCAGTTCTTC.